Described below is a single T cell receptor beta chain sequence and its context. Its antigen is unknown. The data originate from a study of OX40 agonist ivuxolimab in advanced cancers. On the study more broadly: Ivuxolimab is a fully human IgG2 antibody that activates OX40 (CD134).

Losses at the gene ends were 6 bases for V and 4 bases for J; bases not matched to a gene: 6. The CDR3 loop spans 15 amino acids. Looked up from germline, CDR1 is SNHLY and CDR2 is FYNNEI. Produced via immunoSEQ multiplex PCR; TCRdb's table is partial and in-frame only. The sample has about 58,000 clones; 89% are singletons. Study-wide results and limits: At 0.1 to 3.0 mg/kg and by week 6, clonal expansion occurred in CD4+ and CD8+ blood T cells.

On cycle 4 day 1 and cycle 7 day 1, as well as at baseline, blood was sampled. The sequencing here drew on CD4+ or CD8+ T cells sorted from blood, taken in a trial of the OX40 agonist ivuxolimab. The V call is TRBV2, the J call TRBJ2-1; 10 bases align to TRBD2. This TCR derives from an adult with an advanced solid tumor such as melanoma, head and neck, liver or kidney cancer. The CDR3 loop reads CASSGLAEAYNEQFF. CDR3 in DNA: TGTGCCAGCAGCGGACTAGCGGAAGCATACAATGAGCAGTTCTTC.